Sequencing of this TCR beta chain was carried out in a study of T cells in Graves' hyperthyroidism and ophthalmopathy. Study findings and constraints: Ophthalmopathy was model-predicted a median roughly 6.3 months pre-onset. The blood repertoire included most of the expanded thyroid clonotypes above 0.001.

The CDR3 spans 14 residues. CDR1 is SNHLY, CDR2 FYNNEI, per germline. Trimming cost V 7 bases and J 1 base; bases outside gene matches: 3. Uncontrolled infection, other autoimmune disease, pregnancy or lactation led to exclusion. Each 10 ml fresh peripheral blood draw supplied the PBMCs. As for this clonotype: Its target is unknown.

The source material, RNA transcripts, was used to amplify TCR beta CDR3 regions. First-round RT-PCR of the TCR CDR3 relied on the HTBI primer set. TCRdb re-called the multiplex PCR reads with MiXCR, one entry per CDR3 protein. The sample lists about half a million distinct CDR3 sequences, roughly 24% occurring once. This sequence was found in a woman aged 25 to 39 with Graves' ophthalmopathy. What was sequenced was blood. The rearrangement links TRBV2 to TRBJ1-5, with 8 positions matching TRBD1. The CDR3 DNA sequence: TGTGCCAGCACCCAGGGGGCAAGCAATCAGCCCCAGCATTTT. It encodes CASTQGASNQPQHF.